Shown below are 32 T cell receptor beta chains from a single sample sequenced in a study of CD8+ T cells in alopecia areata. RNA was isolated and reverse transcribed to cDNA, the sequencing template. The data were produced by immunoSEQ multiplex PCR, yet TCRdb's version contains in-frame clones alone and is incomplete. The sample includes 130,000 to 150,000 clones, approximately 50% seen only once; the top ten take roughly 7.5%. The source material was CD4+ T cells sorted from blood. The receptors were sampled from a human donor with alopecia areata.

This clone was observed at least ten times. The J gene is TRBJ2-2, the V gene TRBV7-3; 9 nucleotides line up with TRBD1. The junction had 2 bases not matched to a gene; V was cut back by 5 bases and J by 4 bases. Looked up from germline, CDR1 is SGHTA and CDR2 is FQGTGA. CDR3 length equals 14 residues. The CDR3 spells CASSGTGFTGELFF. The CDR3 DNA is TGTGCCAGCAGCGGGACAGGGTTCACCGGGGAGCTGTTTTTT. Filled out from reference TRBV7-3 and TRBJ2-2, the complete variable domain reads GAGVSQTPSNKVTEKGKYVELRCDPISGHTALYWYRQSLGQGPEFLIYFQGTGAADDSGLPNDRFFAVRPEGSVSTLKIQRTERGDSAVYLCASSGTGFTGELFFGEGSRLTVL.

This clone was observed a handful of times. The chain joins TRBV7-2 to TRBJ1-1; a possible D gene is TRBD1 (5 bases). Germline lookup yields CDR1 SGHTA and CDR2 FQGNSA. The CDR3 is 15 residues long. Trimming removed 3 bases at V and 0 bases at J, with 11 bases between. The chain's CDR3 is CASSFGHSMNTEAFF. Written as DNA, the CDR3 is TGTGCCAGCAGCTTCGGACATAGCATGAACACTGAAGCTTTCTTT.

The chain recombines TRBV4-2 with TRBJ2-3; 9 bases fit TRBD2. The CDR3 extends over 16 amino acids. V was clipped by 0 bases and J by 5 bases; unmatched bases: 6. Germline V gene lookup returns CDR1 LGHNA and CDR2 YNFKEQ. In DNA, the CDR3 is TGTGCCAGCAGCCAAGAGCCTAGCGGGGCTGGAGATACGCAGTATTTT. As protein: CASSQEPSGAGDTQYF.

This chain uses TRBV28 with TRBJ2-2, with a weak D call TRBD1 (6 bases). The CDR3 has 15 residues. V was trimmed by 10 bases and J by 2 bases, leaving 17 bases between them. Germline V gene sequence: CDR1 MDHEN, CDR2 SYDVKM. For the CDR3, the DNA is TGTGCCACTGGCCCGGGTGGGACAAACACCGGGGAGCTGTTTTTT. Residues: CATGPGGTNTGELFF.

The rearrangement uses TRBV29-1 and TRBJ1-2, with 8 bases that match TRBD1. J lost 4 bases, V lost 5 bases, and 0 bases had no gene match. The germline CDR1 and CDR2 sequences are SQVTM and ANQGSEA. The CDR3 is made up of 11 amino acids. For the CDR3, the DNA is TGCAGCGTTACAGGGGGCTATGGCTACACCTTC. Amino acid sequence: CSVTGGYGYTF.

This clone appeared a single time. The chain uses TRBV7-9 and TRBJ2-4; D not certain. Germline V gene sequence: CDR1 SEHNR, CDR2 FQNEAQ (reference sequence). Trimming shortened V by 10 bases and J by 0 bases, and 10 bases separated the two germline ends. The CDR3 loop spans 13 amino acids. CDR3 nucleotides: TGTGCCATCCTGGAGTCAGCCAAAAACATTCAGTACTTC. Translated: CAILESAKNIQYF.

V usage is TRBV2 and J usage is TRBJ2-1; 7 nucleotides agree with TRBD1. Germline lookup yields CDR1 SNHLY and CDR2 FYNNEI. The length of the CDR3 is 15 residues. The ends lost 5 bases at V and 5 bases at J; junction bases unmatched: 9. For the CDR3, the DNA is TGTGCCAGCAGTAAGGGACAGATAATGAACAATGAGCAGTTCTTC. Protein: CASSKGQIMNNEQFF. Full variable domain (rest looked up from reference TRBV2 and TRBJ2-1): EPEVTQTPSHQVTQMGQEVILRCVPISNHLYFYWYRQILGQKVEFLVSFYNNEISEKSEIFDDQFSVERPDGSNFTLKIRSTKLEDSAMYFCASSKGQIMNNEQFFGPGTRLTVL.

J is TRBJ1-1 and V is TRBV5-1; TRBD1 is a possible D gene (5 bases). The CDR3 loop spans 16 amino acids. V lost 4 bases and J 9 bases, leaving 25 bases between the germline ends. Per germline, CDR1 SGHRS and CDR2 YFSETQ. CDR3 coding DNA: TGCGCCAGCAGCGAGGGCCTCGACAGACATACACTGAAAGCTTTCTTT. It yields the protein CASSEGLDRHTLKAFF. The variable domain in full, completed from reference TRBV5-1 and TRBJ1-1, reads KAGVTQTPRYLIKTRGQQVTLSCSPISGHRSVSWYQQTPGQGLQFLFEYFSETQRNKGNFPGRFSGRQFSNSRSEMNVSTLELGDSALYLCASSEGLDRHTLKAFFGQGTRLTVV.

This clone was seen only a few times. The J gene is TRBJ1-2, the V gene TRBV18, with D possibly being TRBD1 (5 bases). The CDR3 is 13 amino acids. Germline CDR1 is KGHSH and CDR2 is LQKENI. Trimming removed 6 bases at V and 4 bases at J, with 12 bases between. This chain's CDR3 is CASSQTGVYGYTF. CDR3 in DNA: TGTGCCAGCTCTCAGACGGGGGTCTATGGCTACACCTTC.

This clone was counted a single time. The chain joins TRBV27 to TRBJ1-1; D remains ambiguous. Germline assignment: CDR1 MNHEY and CDR2 SMNVEV (reference sequence). The CDR3 totals 13 residues. Deletions cut 3 bases from V and 3 bases from J, with 8 bases between. CDR3 loop: CASSLKEYTEAFF. As DNA, the CDR3 is TGTGCCAGCAGTTTGAAGGAGTACACTGAAGCTTTCTTT.

The rearrangement uses TRBV5-4 and TRBJ2-3, with 8 bases aligning to TRBD2. The CDR3 totals 16 residues. The germline V gene has CDR1 SGHNT and CDR2 YYREEE (reference sequence). The J segment lost 3 bases and the V segment lost 0 bases, leaving 6 bases of the junction unmatched. The CDR3 DNA reads as TGTGCCAGCAGCTTGGGAGGCGGGAGGATGACAGATACGCAGTATTTT. Protein sequence: CASSLGGGRMTDTQYF.

V is TRBV6-5 and J is TRBJ2-7; a weak D match, TRBD1 (6 bases). The V and J ends lost 4 bases and 9 bases respectively, with 22 bases between them. Looked up from germline, CDR1 is MNHEY and CDR2 is SVGAGI. This CDR3 is built from 15 residues. The CDR3 region is CASSLLGGVMDVQYF. The DNA of the CDR3 is TGTGCCAGCAGTTTACTAGGGGGTGTAATGGATGTGCAGTACTTC.

This chain connects TRBV15 to TRBJ2-2; D gene uncertain. CDR3 length equals 12 residues. Germline loops: CDR1 LNHNV, CDR2 YYDKDF (reference sequence). Trimming shortened V by 3 bases and J by 13 bases, and 12 bases separated the two germline ends. The chain's CDR3 is CATSRPAERLFF. DNA for the CDR3: TGTGCCACCAGCAGGCCGGCCGAGAGGCTGTTTTTT. The variable domain in full, with the rest retrieved from reference TRBV15 and TRBJ2-2, is DAMVIQNPRYQVTQFGKPVTLSCSQTLNHNVMYWYQQKSSQAPKLLFHYYDKDFNNEADTPDNFQSRRPNTSFCFLDIRSPGLGDTAMYLCATSRPAERLFFGEGSRLTVL.

The chain carries TRBV29-1 and TRBJ2-3; TRBD2 is a possible D gene (5 bases). Between the trimmed V and J ends, which lost 6 bases and 3 bases, there was a span of 13 bases. The germline V gene has CDR1 SQVTM and CDR2 ANQGSEA. The CDR3 runs 13 residues. CDR3 DNA: TGCAGCGTCAAACACCGACTAACAGATACGCAGTATTTT. This translates into CSVKHRLTDTQYF.

Written as DNA, the CDR3 is TGTGCCAGCAGACGACCCGGGACCCATTACAATGAGCAGTTCTTC. Encoded protein: CASRRPGTHYNEQFF. V usage is TRBV5-4 and J usage is TRBJ2-1; either TRBD1 or TRBD2 may fit D (5 bases each). Germline V gene sequence: CDR1 SGHNT, CDR2 YYREEE (reference sequence). V was pared by 5 bases and J by 4 bases, with 16 bases between. This CDR3 region has 15 residues.

This chain uses TRBV28 with TRBJ2-7, with no clear D. This CDR3 has 12 residues. V lost 1 base and J 6 bases, leaving 7 bases between the germline ends. CDR1 is MDHEN, CDR2 SYDVKM, per germline. This CDR3 reads CASSLSSSEQYF. The CDR3 DNA reads TGTGCCAGCAGTTTATCATCAAGCGAGCAGTACTTC. The full variable domain, its missing parts supplied by reference TRBV28 and TRBJ2-7, is DVKVTQSSRYLVKRTGEKVFLECVQDMDHENMFWYRQDPGLGLRLIYFSYDVKMKEKGDIPEGYSVSREKKERFSLILESASTNQTSMYLCASSLSSSEQYFGPGTRLTVT.

The chain uses TRBV15 and TRBJ2-1; D is unresolved. CDR3 length: 12 amino acids. Germline CDR1 is LNHNV and CDR2 is YYDKDF (reference sequence). With 1 base removed from V and 12 bases from J, the gap between germline ends came to 10 bases. The CDR3 nucleotides are TGTGCCACCAGCAGAGTCGCCCAGGTGCAGTTCTTC. Translating it yields CATSRVAQVQFF.

V and J are TRBV18 and TRBJ1-1; the D gene is possibly TRBD1 (5 bases). Germline V gene data show CDR1 as KGHSH and CDR2 as LQKENI. The CDR3 extends over 16 amino acids. Trimming took off 3 bases at V and 1 base at J, with 15 bases between the two ends. In nucleotides, the CDR3 is TGTGCCAGCTCACCTTTTAACTGGGGCCAGAACACTGAAGCTTTCTTT. Its translation is CASSPFNWGQNTEAFF.

The chain combines TRBV7-2 with TRBJ1-2, with TRBD1 matching 7 bases. There are 15 residues in the CDR3. Unmatched junction bases numbered 11, after V lost 5 bases and J lost 5 bases. CDR1 is SGHTA, CDR2 FQGNSA, per germline. The CDR3 here is CASSPQGSGKYGYTF. The CDR3, as DNA: TGTGCCAGCAGCCCACAGGGGTCCGGTAAATATGGCTACACCTTC.

The V and J genes are TRBV30 and TRBJ2-1; D not certain. Germline CDR1 is GTSNPN and CDR2 is SVGIG (reference sequence). V shed 4 bases and J shed 0 bases, with 1 base lying between them. This CDR3 comprises 11 residues. CDR3 protein: CAWTSYNEQFF. The DNA for the CDR3 is TGTGCCTGGACCTCCTACAATGAGCAGTTCTTC.

The V gene is TRBV5-1, the J gene TRBJ1-1; D call uncertain. CDR3 length equals 13 residues. CDR1 is SGHRS, CDR2 YFSETQ, per germline. V gave up 0 bases and J gave up 2 bases, with 5 bases separating them. The CDR3 bases are TGCGCCAGCAGCTTGGAATCCAACACTGAAGCTTTCTTT. Residues: CASSLESNTEAFF. The complete variable domain, with remaining parts taken from reference TRBV5-1 and TRBJ1-1, reads KAGVTQTPRYLIKTRGQQVTLSCSPISGHRSVSWYQQTPGQGLQFLFEYFSETQRNKGNFPGRFSGRQFSNSRSEMNVSTLELGDSALYLCASSLESNTEAFFGQGTRLTVV.

As concerns this clone: A read error may account for a junction end that differs from germline. This chain links TRBV7-7 with TRBJ2-1, with 7 bases lining up with TRBD2. This CDR3 spans 15 amino acids. Per the germline V gene, CDR1 is SSHAT and CDR2 is FNYEAQ (reference sequence). The CDR3 bases are TGTGCTAGCAGCGCGATGAGGGGACTAAACAATGAGCAGTTCTTC. This encodes CASSAMRGLNNEQFF.

This clone was observed a handful of times. The V gene is TRBV28, the J gene TRBJ1-4; 10 bases are shared with TRBD1. Germline values: CDR1 MDHEN, CDR2 SYDVKM. The J segment lost 6 bases and the V segment lost 2 bases, leaving 3 bases of the junction unmatched. The CDR3 length is 15 residues. The CDR3, as DNA: TGTGCCAGCAGTTTAGCGGGGACAGGGGATGAAAAACTGTTTTTT. It translates to CASSLAGTGDEKLFF.

The J gene is TRBJ2-5, the V gene TRBV5-4, with 11 nucleotides matching TRBD1. Germline CDR1 is SGHNT and CDR2 is YYREEE (reference sequence). Germline trimming cut 4 bases from V and 2 bases from J; bases unmatched to any gene: 7. The CDR3 is made up of 16 amino acids. The CDR3 DNA follows: TGTGCCAGCAGCCCGGGACAGGGGGGTTTACAAGAGACCCAGTACTTC. This sequence encodes CASSPGQGGLQETQYF.

The chain employs TRBV29-1 and TRBJ2-3; the match to TRBD2 covers 8 bases. This CDR3 comprises 14 residues. Germline V CDR1 and CDR2: SQVTM, ANQGSEA. The junction had 6 bases not matched to a gene; V was cut back by 4 bases and J by 3 bases. The CDR3 here is CSVVQREYTDTQYF. Written as DNA, the CDR3 is TGCAGCGTTGTACAGCGGGAGTATACAGATACGCAGTATTTT.

This chain uses TRBV5-6 with TRBJ1-1; D is possibly TRBD1 (6 bases). The CDR3 extends over 15 amino acids. The V and J ends lost 6 bases and 4 bases respectively, with 19 bases between them. Germline loops: CDR1 SGHDT, CDR2 YYEEEE. The CDR3 nucleotides are TGTGCCAGCACAAGACCCACCGGGGGCGGCACTGAAGCTTTCTTT. It specifies CASTRPTGGGTEAFF.

The chain employs TRBV7-2 and TRBJ2-1; no definite D call. CDR3 length: 12 amino acids. Germline CDR1 is SGHTA and CDR2 is FQGNSA. The V gene lost 4 bases and the J gene lost 8 bases, with 9 bases spanning the gap. Here the CDR3 DNA reads TGTGCCAGCAGCTCTAGTAGCTATGAGCAGTTCTTC. Protein sequence: CASSSSSYEQFF.

This sequence joins TRBV29-1 and TRBJ1-2; possibly TRBD1 for D (6 bases). Trimming cost V 7 bases and J 7 bases, with 13 bases left between them. The germline gives CDR1 SQVTM, CDR2 ANQGSEA. This CDR3 contains 11 residues. The CDR3 coding sequence is TGCAGCGGGACAGTGACCGGTGGCTACACCTTC. As protein: CSGTVTGGYTF.

The chain employs TRBV6-5 and TRBJ1-5, with D hard to call. This CDR3 contains 15 residues. The V end was cut by 6 bases, the J end by 5 bases, with 17 bases between. CDR1 MNHEY and CDR2 SVGAGI come from the germline V gene. CDR3 DNA: TGTGCCAGCAGAGCCGGCCGCGGAGTTTATCAGCCCCAGCATTTT. Translated, it gives CASRAGRGVYQPQHF.

J is TRBJ2-7 and V is TRBV7-9; a possible D gene is TRBD2 (5 bases). V was shortened by 5 bases and J by 13 bases, with 18 bases between the two germline ends. This CDR3 contains 12 residues. Germline CDR1 SEHNR, CDR2 FQNEAQ (reference sequence). DNA of the CDR3: TGTGCCAGCAGCCTTGGGGAGAGGGATTTATACTTC. Amino acid sequence: CASSLGERDLYF.

V and J are TRBV7-6 and TRBJ2-5; no reliable D call. Germline V gives CDR1 SGHVS, CDR2 FNYEAQ. This CDR3 has 12 residues. With 7 bases removed from V and 4 bases from J, the gap between germline ends came to 10 bases. CDR3 bases: TGTGCCAGCATCTCTATTGGAGAGACCCAGTACTTC. It encodes CASISIGETQYF.

The chain recombines TRBV11-2 with TRBJ1-1; D gene ambiguous. The ends were cut back, 1 base at V and 6 bases at J, with 6 bases in the middle. Looked up from germline, CDR1 is SGHAT and CDR2 is FQNNGV. This CDR3 spans 12 amino acids. The CDR3 protein is CASSLARAEAFF. The CDR3 DNA sequence: TGTGCCAGCAGCTTAGCGCGCGCTGAAGCTTTCTTT.